This T cell receptor (beta chain) was identified during a study of post-analysis software for immune sequencing data (dated by TCRdb to 2015 to 2017). Notes on the research overall: Disease courses on record covered relapsing-remitting, secondary progressive and progressive-relapsing multiple sclerosis, though some patients had no subtype annotation. The patient repertoires were compared against more than 10 previously published healthy control repertoires obtained from donors aged roughly 6 to 28 years. A subset of samples was prepared in parallel using single-end sample barcoding, then pooled and co-amplified after Illumina adapter ligation.

What the work shows at the level of the full study, not this receptor alone: Normalized Chao1 diversity was significantly lower in multiple sclerosis patients than controls, suggesting substantial peripheral T-cell clonal expansion. Roughly 5 TRBV segments, including TRBV5-6, TRBV5-1 and TRBV20-1, were significantly more frequent in patients than controls. The multiple sclerosis patient group was slightly younger than the control group. Direct clustering with F measure showed strong co-clustering of samples prepared in the same batch, prompting a batch-effect correction.

The library was generated by PCR. Sequenced on an Illumina HiSeq 2500. Unique molecular identifiers were incorporated into TCR beta cDNA libraries to reduce PCR and sequencing biases. Approximately 500,000 cDNA molecules were obtained per 1 to 10 million input T cells, so each molecule approximated one T cell. Patient libraries were prepared and sequenced with the same protocol used for the earlier healthy control dataset. Within a given batch, samples were prepared together, multiplexed and sequenced on the same HiSeq lane. In the paper's pipeline: Raw barcoded reads were processed with MIGEC, discarding single-read molecular identifier groups before consensus assembly and CDR3 extraction. Clonotype tables were post-analysed with VDJtools, normalizing diversity by down-sampling all datasets to the smallest sample size. To correct batch-related cross-sample contamination, repertoire overlap clustering matched CDR3 amino acid sequences but not nucleotide sequences. TCRdb handled the public reads itself, with Q25 trimming in fastp and clone calling in MiXCR, and kept productive beta chains. Rows with a matching CDR3 protein are joined into one entry that keeps the most common DNA and genes. Here the V and J calls rest on TCRdb's processing, not on the authors' analysis. This sample comprises about 820,000 distinct CDR3 sequences, roughly 58% of them detected only once. The ten largest clones add up to approximately 4.5% of the sample.

This clonotype was seen only a few times. It lacks a known antigen. No qualities accompany the bases; no much larger clone lies one base away. TCR beta repertoires were profiled from peripheral blood of roughly 13 young patients with multiple sclerosis to demonstrate the VDJtools post-analysis software. The multiple sclerosis patients were children and adolescents between roughly 6 and 16 years of age. There are 14 amino acids in the CDR3, from cysteine to phenylalanine inclusive. Just the 42-base CDR3 DNA is kept, in frame starting at base 1. The CDR1 and CDR2 encoded by the germline V gene are SGDLS and YYNGEE.

The sample comprised blood. The receptor's source is a girl between 5 and 17 years old with multiple sclerosis. This chain joins TRBV9 to TRBJ2-7; no D gene is confidently identified. The J call may be wrong; the DNA end is better matched by TRBJ2-5. The CDR3 reads as follows: CASSIGPLTETQYF. The DNA sequence follows: TGTGCCAGCAGCATCGGACCGCTGACAGAGACCCAGTACTTC.